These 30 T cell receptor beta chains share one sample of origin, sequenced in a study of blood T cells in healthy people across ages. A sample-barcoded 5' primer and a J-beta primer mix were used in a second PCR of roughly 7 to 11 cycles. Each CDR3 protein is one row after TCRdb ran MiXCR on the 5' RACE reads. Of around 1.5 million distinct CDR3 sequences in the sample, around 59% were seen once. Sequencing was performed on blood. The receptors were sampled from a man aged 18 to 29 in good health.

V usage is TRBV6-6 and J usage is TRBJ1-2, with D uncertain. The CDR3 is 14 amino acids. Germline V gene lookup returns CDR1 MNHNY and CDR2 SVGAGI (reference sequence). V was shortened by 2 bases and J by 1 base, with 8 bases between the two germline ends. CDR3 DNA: TGTGCCAGCAGTTACGGGGAGGGTAACTATGGCTACACCTTC. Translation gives CASSYGEGNYGYTF.

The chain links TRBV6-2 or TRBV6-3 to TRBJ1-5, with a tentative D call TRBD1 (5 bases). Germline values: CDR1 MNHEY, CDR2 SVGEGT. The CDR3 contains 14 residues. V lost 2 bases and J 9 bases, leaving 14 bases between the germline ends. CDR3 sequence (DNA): TGTGCCAGCAGTTACGCGGGGCCCCATTGGCCCCAGCATTTT. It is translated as CASSYAGPHWPQHF.

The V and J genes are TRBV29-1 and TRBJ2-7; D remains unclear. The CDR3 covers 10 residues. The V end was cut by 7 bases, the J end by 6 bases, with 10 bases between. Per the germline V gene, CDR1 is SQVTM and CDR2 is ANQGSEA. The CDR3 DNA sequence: TGCAGCGCGGAAACGGGCGAGCAGTACTTC. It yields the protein CSAETGEQYF.

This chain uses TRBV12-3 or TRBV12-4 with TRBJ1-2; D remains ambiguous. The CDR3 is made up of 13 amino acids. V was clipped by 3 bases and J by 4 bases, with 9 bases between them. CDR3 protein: CASSFEMGYGYTF. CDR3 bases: TGTGCCAGCAGTTTTGAGATGGGCTATGGCTACACCTTC.

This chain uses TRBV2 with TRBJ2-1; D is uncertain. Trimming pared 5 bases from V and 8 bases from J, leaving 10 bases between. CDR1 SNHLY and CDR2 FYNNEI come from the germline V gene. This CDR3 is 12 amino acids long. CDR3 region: CASSTPSDEQFF. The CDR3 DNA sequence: TGTGCCAGCAGTACCCCCAGCGATGAGCAGTTCTTC. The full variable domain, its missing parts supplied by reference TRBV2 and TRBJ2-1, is EPEVTQTPSHQVTQMGQEVILRCVPISNHLYFYWYRQILGQKVEFLVSFYNNEISEKSEIFDDQFSVERPDGSNFTLKIRSTKLEDSAMYFCASSTPSDEQFFGPGTRLTVL.

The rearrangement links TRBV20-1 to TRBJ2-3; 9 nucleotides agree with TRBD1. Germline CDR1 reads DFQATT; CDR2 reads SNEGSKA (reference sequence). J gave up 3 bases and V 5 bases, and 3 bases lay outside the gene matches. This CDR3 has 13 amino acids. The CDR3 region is CSAWTGETDTQYF. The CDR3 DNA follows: TGCAGTGCTTGGACAGGGGAGACAGATACGCAGTATTTT.

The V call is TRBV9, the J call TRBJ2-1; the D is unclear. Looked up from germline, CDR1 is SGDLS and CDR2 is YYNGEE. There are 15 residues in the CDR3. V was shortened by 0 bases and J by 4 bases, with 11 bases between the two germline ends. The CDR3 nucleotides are TGTGCCAGCAGCGTAGCACTCTACGGGTACAATGAGCAGTTCTTC. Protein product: CASSVALYGYNEQFF.

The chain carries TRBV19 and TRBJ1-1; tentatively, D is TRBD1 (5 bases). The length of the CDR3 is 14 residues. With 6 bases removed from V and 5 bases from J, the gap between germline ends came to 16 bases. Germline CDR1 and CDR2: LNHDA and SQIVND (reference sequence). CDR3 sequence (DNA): TGTGCCAGTAGCCCGCGTTACGGGGCGACTGAAGCTTTCTTT. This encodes CASSPRYGATEAFF.

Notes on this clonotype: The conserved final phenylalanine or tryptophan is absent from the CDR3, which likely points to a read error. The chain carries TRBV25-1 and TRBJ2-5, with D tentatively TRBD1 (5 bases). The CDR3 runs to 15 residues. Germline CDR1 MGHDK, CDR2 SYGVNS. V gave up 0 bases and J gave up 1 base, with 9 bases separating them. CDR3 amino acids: CASSEYGRAQETQYL. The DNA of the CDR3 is TGTGCCAGCAGTGAATATGGCAGGGCCCAAGAGACCCAGTACTTG.

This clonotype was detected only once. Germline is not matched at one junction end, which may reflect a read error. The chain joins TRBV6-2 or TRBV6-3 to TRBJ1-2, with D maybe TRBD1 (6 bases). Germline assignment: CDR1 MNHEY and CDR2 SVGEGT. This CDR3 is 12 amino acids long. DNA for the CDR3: TGTGCCAGCAGTTATACAGGGCAAGGCTTCACCTTC. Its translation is CASSYTGQGFTF.

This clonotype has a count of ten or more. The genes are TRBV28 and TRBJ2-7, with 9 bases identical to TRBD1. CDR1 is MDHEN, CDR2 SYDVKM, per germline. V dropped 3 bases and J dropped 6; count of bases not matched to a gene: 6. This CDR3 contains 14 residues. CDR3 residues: CASSLGTGRLEQYF. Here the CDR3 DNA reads TGTGCCAGCAGTTTGGGGACAGGGAGGCTCGAGCAGTACTTC.

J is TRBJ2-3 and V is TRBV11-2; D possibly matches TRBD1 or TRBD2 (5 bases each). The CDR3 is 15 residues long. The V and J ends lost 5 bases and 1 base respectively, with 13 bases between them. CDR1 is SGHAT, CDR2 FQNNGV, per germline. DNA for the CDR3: TGTGCCAGCAGCGTAAATCCGGGACGCACAGATACGCAGTATTTT. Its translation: CASSVNPGRTDTQYF.

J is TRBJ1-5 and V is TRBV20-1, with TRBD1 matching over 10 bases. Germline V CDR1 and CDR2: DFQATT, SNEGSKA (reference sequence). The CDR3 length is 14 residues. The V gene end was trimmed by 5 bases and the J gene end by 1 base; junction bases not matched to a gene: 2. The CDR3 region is CSAGTGVSNQPQHF. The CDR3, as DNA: TGCAGTGCTGGGACAGGGGTGAGCAATCAGCCCCAGCATTTT.

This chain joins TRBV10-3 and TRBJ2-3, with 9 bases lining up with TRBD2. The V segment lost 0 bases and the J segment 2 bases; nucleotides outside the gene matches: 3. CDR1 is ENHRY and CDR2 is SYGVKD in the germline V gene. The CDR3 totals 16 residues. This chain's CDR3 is CAISESRTSDTDTQYF. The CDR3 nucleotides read TGTGCCATCAGTGAGTCGAGGACTAGCGACACAGATACGCAGTATTTT.

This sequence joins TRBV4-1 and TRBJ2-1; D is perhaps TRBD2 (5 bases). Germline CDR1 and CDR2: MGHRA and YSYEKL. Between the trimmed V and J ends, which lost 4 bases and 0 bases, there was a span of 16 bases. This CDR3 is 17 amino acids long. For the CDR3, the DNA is TGCGCCAGCAGCCCATCTTTAGCGTACAGCTCCTACAATGAGCAGTTCTTC. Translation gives CASSPSLAYSSYNEQFF.

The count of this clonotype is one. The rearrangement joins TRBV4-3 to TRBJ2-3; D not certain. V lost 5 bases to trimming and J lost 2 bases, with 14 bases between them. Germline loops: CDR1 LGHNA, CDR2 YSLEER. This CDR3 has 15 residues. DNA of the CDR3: TGCGCCAGCAGCAATTTGTTTGACTCCACAGATACGCAGTATTTT. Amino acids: CASSNLFDSTDTQYF.

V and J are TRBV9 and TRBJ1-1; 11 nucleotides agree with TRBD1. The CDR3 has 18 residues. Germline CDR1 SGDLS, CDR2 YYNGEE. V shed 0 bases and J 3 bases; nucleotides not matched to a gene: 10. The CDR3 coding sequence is TGTGCCAGCAGCGTAGTCGGACAGGGGGCTGTGCGTGACACTGAAGCTTTCTTT. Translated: CASSVVGQGAVRDTEAFF.

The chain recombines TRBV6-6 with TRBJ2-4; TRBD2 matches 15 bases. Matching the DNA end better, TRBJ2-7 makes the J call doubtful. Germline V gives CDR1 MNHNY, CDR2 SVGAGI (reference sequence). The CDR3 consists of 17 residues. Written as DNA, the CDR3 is TGTGCCAGCAGGGGGACTAGCGGGGGGCGTAGCTCCTACGAGCAGTACTTC. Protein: CASRGTSGGRSSYEQYF.

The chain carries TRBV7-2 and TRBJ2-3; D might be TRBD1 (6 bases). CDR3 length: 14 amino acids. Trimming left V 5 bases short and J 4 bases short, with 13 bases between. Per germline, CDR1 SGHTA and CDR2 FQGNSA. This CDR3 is CASSINRVADTQYF. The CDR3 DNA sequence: TGTGCCAGCAGCATCAACAGGGTTGCAGATACGCAGTATTTT. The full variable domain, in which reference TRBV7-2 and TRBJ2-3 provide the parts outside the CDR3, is GAGVSQSPSNKVTEKGKDVELRCDPISGHTALYWYRQSLGQGLEFLIYFQGNSAPDKSGLPSDRFSAERTGGSVSTLTIQRTQQEDSAVYLCASSINRVADTQYFGPGTRLTVL.

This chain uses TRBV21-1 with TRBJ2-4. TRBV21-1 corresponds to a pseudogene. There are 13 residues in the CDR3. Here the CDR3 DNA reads TGTGCCAGCCGAGCAGGACCCAAAAACATTCAGTACTTC. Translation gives CASRAGPKNIQYF.

For the CDR3, the DNA is TGTGCCAGCAGTAACACCCCCGGGACCCCGGGGTACTTC. Protein: CASSNTPGTPGYF. This chain joins TRBV28 and TRBJ2-4, with D possibly called TRBD1 or TRBD2 (5 bases each). This CDR3 is 13 amino acids long. Between the trimmed V and J ends, which lost 5 bases and 15 bases, there was a span of 20 bases. The germline V gene encodes CDR1 MDHEN and CDR2 SYDVKM. The whole variable domain, filled in from reference TRBV28 and TRBJ2-4, reads DVKVTQSSRYLVKRTGEKVFLECVQDMDHENMFWYRQDPGLGLRLIYFSYDVKMKEKGDIPEGYSVSREKKERFSLILESASTNQTSMYLCASSNTPGTPGYFGAGTRLSVL.

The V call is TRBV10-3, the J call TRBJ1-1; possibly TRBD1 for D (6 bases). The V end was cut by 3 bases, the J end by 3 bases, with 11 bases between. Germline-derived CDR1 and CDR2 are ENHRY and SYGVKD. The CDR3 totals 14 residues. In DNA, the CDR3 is TGTGCCATCAGTGAACAGGGTAGTTACACTGAAGCTTTCTTT. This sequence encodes CAISEQGSYTEAFF.

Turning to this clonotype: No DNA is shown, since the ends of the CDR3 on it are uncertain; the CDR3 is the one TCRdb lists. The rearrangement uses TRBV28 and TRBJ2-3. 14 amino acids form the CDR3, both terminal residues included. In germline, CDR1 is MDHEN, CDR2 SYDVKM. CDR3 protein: CASSSSTVTDTQYF.

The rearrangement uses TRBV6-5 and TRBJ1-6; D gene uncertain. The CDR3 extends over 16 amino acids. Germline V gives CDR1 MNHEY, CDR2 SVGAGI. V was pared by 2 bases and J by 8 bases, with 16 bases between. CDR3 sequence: CASSYRLKVGDSPLHF. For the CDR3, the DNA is TGTGCCAGCAGTTACCGTCTCAAGGTGGGTGATTCACCCCTCCACTTT.

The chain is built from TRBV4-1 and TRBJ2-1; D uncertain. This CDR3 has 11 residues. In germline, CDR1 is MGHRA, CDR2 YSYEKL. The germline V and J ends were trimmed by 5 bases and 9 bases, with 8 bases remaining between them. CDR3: CASSDNGEQFF. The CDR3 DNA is TGCGCCAGCAGCGATAATGGTGAGCAGTTCTTC.

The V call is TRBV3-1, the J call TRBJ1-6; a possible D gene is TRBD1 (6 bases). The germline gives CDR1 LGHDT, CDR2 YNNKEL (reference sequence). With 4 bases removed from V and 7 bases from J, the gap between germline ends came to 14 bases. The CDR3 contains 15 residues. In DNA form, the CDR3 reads TGTGCCAGCAGCCGTATGACAGGCCGAAATTCACCCCTCCACTTT. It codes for CASSRMTGRNSPLHF.

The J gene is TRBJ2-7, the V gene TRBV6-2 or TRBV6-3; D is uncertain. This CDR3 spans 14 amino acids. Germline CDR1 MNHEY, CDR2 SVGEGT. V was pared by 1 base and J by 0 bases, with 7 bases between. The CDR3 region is CASSYLSPSYEQYF. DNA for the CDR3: TGTGCCAGCAGTTACTTGTCCCCCTCCTACGAGCAGTACTTC.

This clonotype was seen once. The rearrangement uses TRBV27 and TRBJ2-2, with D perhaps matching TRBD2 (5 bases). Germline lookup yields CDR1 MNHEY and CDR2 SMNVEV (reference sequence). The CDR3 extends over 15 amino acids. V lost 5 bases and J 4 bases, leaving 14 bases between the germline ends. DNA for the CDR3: TGTGCCAGCAGTCCTAGCACAGTTGGCACCGGGGAGCTGTTTTTT. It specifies CASSPSTVGTGELFF.

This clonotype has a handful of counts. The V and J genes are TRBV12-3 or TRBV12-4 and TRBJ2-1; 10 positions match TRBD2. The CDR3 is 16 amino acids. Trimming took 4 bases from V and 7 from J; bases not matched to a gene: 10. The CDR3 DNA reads TGTGCCAGCAGTTCCCAACTAGCGGGAAGTCCTAATGAGCAGTTCTTC. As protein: CASSSQLAGSPNEQFF.

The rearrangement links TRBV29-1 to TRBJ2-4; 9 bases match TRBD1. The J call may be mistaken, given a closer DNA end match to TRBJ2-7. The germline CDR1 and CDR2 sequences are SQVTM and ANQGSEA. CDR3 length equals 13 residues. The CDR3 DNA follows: TGCAGCGTCCGGACAGGGGAAAATTACGAGCAGTACTTC. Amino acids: CSVRTGENYEQYF.